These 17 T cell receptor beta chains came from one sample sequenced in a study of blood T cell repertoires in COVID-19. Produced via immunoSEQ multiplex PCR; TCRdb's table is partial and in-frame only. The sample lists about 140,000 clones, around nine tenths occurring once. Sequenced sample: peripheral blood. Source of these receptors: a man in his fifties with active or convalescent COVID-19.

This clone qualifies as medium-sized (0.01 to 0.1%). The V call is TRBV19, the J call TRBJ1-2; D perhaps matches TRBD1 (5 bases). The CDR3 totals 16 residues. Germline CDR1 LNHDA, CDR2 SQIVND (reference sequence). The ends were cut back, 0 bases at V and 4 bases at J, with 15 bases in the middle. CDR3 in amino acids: CASSIEFDSTLYGYTF. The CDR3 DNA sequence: TGTGCCAGTAGTATAGAGTTTGACAGCACCCTCTATGGCTACACCTTC.

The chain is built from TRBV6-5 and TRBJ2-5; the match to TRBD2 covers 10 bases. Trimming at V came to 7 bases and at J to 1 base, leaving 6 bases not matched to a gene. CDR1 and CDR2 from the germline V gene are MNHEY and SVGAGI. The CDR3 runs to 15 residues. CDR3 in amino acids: CASTWASGSQETQYF. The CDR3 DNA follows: TGTGCCAGCACGTGGGCTAGCGGGAGCCAAGAGACCCAGTACTTC.

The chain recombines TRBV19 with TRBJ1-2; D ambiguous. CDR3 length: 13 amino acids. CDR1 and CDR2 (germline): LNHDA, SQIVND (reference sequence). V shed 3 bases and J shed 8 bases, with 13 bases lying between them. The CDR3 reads CASSMLASRGYTF. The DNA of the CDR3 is TGTGCCAGTAGTATGTTGGCTAGTCGGGGCTACACCTTC. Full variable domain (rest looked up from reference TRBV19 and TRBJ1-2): DGGITQSPKYLFRKEGQNVTLSCEQNLNHDAMYWYRQDPGQGLRLIYYSQIVNDFQKGDIAEGYSVSREKKESFPLTVTSAQKNPTAFYLCASSMLASRGYTFGSGTRLTVV.

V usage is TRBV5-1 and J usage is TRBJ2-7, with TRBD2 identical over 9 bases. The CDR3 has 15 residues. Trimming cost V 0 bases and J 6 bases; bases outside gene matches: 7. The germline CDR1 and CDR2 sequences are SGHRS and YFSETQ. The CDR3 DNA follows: TGCGCCAGCAGCTTGGCGGTAGCGGGAGTGGCCGAGCAGTACTTC. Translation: CASSLAVAGVAEQYF.

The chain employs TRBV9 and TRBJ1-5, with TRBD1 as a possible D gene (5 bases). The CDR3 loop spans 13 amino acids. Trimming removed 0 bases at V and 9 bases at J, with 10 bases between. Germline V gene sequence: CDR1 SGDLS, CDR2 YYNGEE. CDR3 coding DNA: TGTGCCAGCAGCGTAGCTCAGGGCGGGCCCCAGCATTTT. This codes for CASSVAQGGPQHF.

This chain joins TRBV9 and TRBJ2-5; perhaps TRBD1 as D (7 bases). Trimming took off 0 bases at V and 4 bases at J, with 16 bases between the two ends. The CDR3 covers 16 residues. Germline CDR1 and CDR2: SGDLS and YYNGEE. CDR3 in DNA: TGTGCCAGCAGCGTAGACGTCAGGGGGGTAGGAGAGACCCAGTACTTC. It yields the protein CASSVDVRGVGETQYF.

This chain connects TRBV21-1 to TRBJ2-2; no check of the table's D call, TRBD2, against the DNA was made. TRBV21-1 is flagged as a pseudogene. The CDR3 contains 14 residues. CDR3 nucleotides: TGTGCCAGCAGCAAAGCGGTAGACACCGGGGAGCTGTTTTTT. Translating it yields CASSKAVDTGELFF.

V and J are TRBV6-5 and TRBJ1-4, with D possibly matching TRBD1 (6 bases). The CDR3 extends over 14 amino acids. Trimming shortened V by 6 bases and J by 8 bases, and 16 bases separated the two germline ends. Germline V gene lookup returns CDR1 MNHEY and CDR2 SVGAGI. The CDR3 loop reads CASSTGTWGEKLFF. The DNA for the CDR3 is TGTGCCAGCAGCACCGGGACATGGGGGGAAAAACTGTTTTTT.

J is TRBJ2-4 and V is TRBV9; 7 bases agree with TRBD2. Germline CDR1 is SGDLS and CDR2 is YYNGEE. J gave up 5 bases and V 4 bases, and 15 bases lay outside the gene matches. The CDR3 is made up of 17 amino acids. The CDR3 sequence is CASSIHGEGGIQNIQYF. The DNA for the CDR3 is TGTGCCAGCAGCATCCATGGGGAGGGAGGGATCCAAAACATTCAGTACTTC.

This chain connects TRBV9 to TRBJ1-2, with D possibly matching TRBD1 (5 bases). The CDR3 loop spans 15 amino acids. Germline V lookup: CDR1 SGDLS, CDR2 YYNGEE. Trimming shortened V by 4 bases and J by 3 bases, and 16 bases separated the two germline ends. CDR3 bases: TGTGCCAGCAGCTCGGACGGGGGAGGGTACTATGGCTACACCTTC. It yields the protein CASSSDGGGYYGYTF.

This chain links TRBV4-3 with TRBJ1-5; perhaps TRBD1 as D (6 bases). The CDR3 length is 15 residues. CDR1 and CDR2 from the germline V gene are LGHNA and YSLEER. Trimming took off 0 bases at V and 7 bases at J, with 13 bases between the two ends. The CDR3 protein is CASSQDEQGGQPQHF. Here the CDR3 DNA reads TGCGCCAGCAGCCAAGATGAACAGGGAGGGCAGCCCCAGCATTTT.

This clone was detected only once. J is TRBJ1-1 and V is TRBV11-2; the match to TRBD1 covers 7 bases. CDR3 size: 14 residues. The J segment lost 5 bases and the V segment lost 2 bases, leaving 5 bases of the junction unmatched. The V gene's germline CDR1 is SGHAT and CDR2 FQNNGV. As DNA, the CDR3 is TGTGCCAGCAGCTTAACGGCAGGGGGGACTGAAGCTTTCTTT. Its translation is CASSLTAGGTEAFF.

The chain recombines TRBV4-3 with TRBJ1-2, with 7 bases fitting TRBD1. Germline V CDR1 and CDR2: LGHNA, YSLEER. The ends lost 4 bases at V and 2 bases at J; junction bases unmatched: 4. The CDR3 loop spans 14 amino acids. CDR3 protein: CASSLSTGNYGYTF. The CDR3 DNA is TGCGCCAGCAGCCTATCGACAGGGAACTATGGCTACACCTTC.

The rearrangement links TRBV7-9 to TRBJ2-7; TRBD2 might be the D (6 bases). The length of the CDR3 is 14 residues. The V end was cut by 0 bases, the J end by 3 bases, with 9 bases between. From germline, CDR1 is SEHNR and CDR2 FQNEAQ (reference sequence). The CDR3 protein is CASSLAGGNYEQYF. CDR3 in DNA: TGTGCCAGCAGCTTAGCGGGGGGAAACTACGAGCAGTACTTC.

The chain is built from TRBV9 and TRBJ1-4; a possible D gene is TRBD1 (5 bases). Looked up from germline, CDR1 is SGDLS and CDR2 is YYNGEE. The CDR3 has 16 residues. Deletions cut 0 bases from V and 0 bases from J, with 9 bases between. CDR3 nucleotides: TGTGCCAGCAGCGTAGGTCGGGGGGCAACTAATGAAAAACTGTTTTTT. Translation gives CASSVGRGATNEKLFF.

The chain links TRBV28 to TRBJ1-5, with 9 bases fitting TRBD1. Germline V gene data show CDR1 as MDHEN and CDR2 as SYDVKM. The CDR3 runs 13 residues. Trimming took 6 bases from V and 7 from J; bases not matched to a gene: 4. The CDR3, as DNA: TGTGCCAGCAGAAGACAGGGGGGGCAGCCCCAGCATTTT. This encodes CASRRQGGQPQHF.

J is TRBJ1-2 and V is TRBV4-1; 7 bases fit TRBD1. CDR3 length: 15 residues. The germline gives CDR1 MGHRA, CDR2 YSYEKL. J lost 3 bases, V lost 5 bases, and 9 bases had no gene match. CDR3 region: CASSLQGSADYGYTF. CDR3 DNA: TGCGCCAGCAGCTTACAGGGGTCTGCGGACTATGGCTACACCTTC.